The subject of this entry is one T cell receptor beta chain. The CDR3 consists of 16 residues. V gave up 6 bases and J gave up 4 bases; unmatched junction bases: 10. Germline-derived CDR1 and CDR2 are MDHEN and SYDVKM. From the 5' RACE reads, TCRdb called clonotypes with MiXCR, one entry per CDR3 protein. The sample has 690,000 or so distinct CDR3 sequences; 8.6% are singletons. These data come from a study of identical twins. A further study also used this sample, focusing on yellow fever vaccine responses in identical twins.

The genes are TRBV28 and TRBJ2-2; 8 bases fit TRBD2. This TCR was recovered from a woman aged 18-35 years in good health. The sequenced sample was PBMCs. Here the CDR3 reads CASSRTSRSFTGELFF. In DNA form, the CDR3 reads TGTGCCAGCAGCCGGACTAGCAGATCTTTCACCGGGGAGCTGTTTTTT.